Reported below is one TCR beta chain. Its specificity is not known. This entry comes from a study of cytomegalovirus exposure and HLA in healthy donors. Study-wide points: There were some public TCRs occurring in many donors, but most TCR sequences were rare. Sequencing probably produced one cluster of sequence variants that were highly shared.

CDR1 and CDR2 from the germline V gene are SEHNR and FQNEAQ (reference sequence). This CDR3 has 19 amino acids. V lost 5 bases, J lost 1 base, and 23 bases lay in between. 60 Vbeta and 13 Jbeta primers were used in PCR. The protocol was immunoSEQ multiplex PCR, while the TCRdb copy is restricted to in-frame clones and leaves out a portion. The sample table sets out more than 50,000 clones. The sequence derives from a man aged 18 to 29 in good health and CMV-seropositive. The V call is TRBV7-9, the J call TRBJ1-4; a possible D gene is TRBD1 (5 bases). Sample: PBMCs. The CDR3 coding sequence is TGTGCCAGCAGCGTGGTTTTGGGGGAGGTGATTGGAACTAATGAAAAACTGTTTTTT. Translating it yields CASSVVLGEVIGTNEKLFF.